Below, 21 T cell receptor beta chains from the same sample are listed, as sequenced in a study of T-cell reconstitution after alpha-beta-depleted transplantation in children. Construction of the TCRbeta library involved unique molecular identifiers. Each CDR3 protein gets one entry after TCRdb re-called the PCR reads with MiXCR. The sample includes hundreds of thousands of distinct CDR3 sequences, about 11% of them seen just once. This specimen consisted of PBMCs from the stem cell graft donor, obtained from the stem cell graft. The receptor set was obtained from a human donor who donated a stem cell graft to a child with acute myeloid leukemia.

This clonotype was observed a handful of times. The chain couples TRBV4-3 to TRBJ2-7; 8 positions match TRBD1. CDR1 is LGHNA and CDR2 is YSLEER in the germline V gene. The CDR3 runs 16 residues. With V trimmed by 0 bases and J by 9 bases, 13 bases remained unmatched. CDR3 in DNA: TGCGCCAGCAGCCAAGATATCGGACAGGGAGGTATTCGGCAGTACTTC. Protein: CASSQDIGQGGIRQYF.

The chain couples TRBV5-1 to TRBJ1-1; 7 bases are shared with TRBD1. The trim removed 0 bases at V and 4 bases at J, leaving 3 bases unmatched. Per germline, CDR1 SGHRS and CDR2 YFSETQ. This CDR3 is built from 14 residues. The CDR3 DNA is TGCGCCAGCAGCTTGGTTTCAGGGGGCACTGAAGCTTTCTTT. It is translated as CASSLVSGGTEAFF.

Only a few counts were recorded for this clonotype. The genes are TRBV5-1 and TRBJ1-1; 8 nucleotides agree with TRBD1. The CDR3 runs to 15 residues. V lost 6 bases, J lost 0 bases, and 7 bases stayed unmatched. Per germline, CDR1 SGHRS and CDR2 YFSETQ. In DNA, the CDR3 is TGCGCCAGCACCCGGACAGGGCCCTTGAACACTGAAGCTTTCTTT. This gives the protein CASTRTGPLNTEAFF.

This clonotype appeared a few times. The chain recombines TRBV13 with TRBJ2-7; 8 positions agree with TRBD2. The CDR3 loop spans 15 amino acids. The germline V gene has CDR1 PRHDT and CDR2 FYEKMQ (reference sequence). Trimming removed 3 bases from V and 3 bases from J; junction bases left unmatched: 7. CDR3 sequence (DNA): TGTGCCAGCAGCTTCTCAGCGGGAGTGAACTACGAGCAGTACTTC. This sequence encodes CASSFSAGVNYEQYF.

The chain couples TRBV18 to TRBJ2-5; 13 positions agree with TRBD2. The CDR3 covers 16 residues. V trimming: 3 bases; J trimming: 2 bases; junction bases outside the gene matches: 3. Germline CDR1 reads KGHSH; CDR2 reads LQKENI. CDR3 region: CASSPTSGRPQETQYF. The CDR3 DNA follows: TGTGCCAGCTCACCGACTAGCGGGAGGCCACAAGAGACCCAGTACTTC.

This clonotype was seen at least ten times. The chain is built from TRBV7-2 and TRBJ2-3; 7 nucleotides align to TRBD2. The CDR3 consists of 17 residues. The trim removed 6 bases at V and 5 bases at J, leaving 17 bases unmatched. Germline CDR1 is SGHTA and CDR2 is FQGNSA. CDR3 amino acids: CASRPRPSGLTIDTQYF. The CDR3 DNA reads TGTGCCAGCAGACCAAGACCTTCGGGACTAACAATAGATACGCAGTATTTT.

The chain uses TRBV20-1 and TRBJ2-7; no definite D call. The ends were cut back, 2 bases at V and 7 bases at J, with 9 bases in the middle. This CDR3 comprises 11 residues. Germline V gives CDR1 DFQATT, CDR2 SNEGSKA (reference sequence). The CDR3 spells CSARMVGEQYF. CDR3 sequence (DNA): TGCAGTGCTAGAATGGTGGGGGAGCAGTACTTC.

This clonotype was observed at least ten times. CDR3 nucleotides: TGTGCCAGCTCCGGGACAGCTGATTCACCCCTCCACTTT. Translation gives CASSGTADSPLHF. This rearrangement joins TRBV7-9 to TRBJ1-6; TRBD1 agrees at 7 bases. The CDR3 sequence is 13 residues long. J gave up 8 bases and V 8 bases, and 6 bases lay outside the gene matches. CDR1 is SEHNR and CDR2 is FQNEAQ in the germline V gene (reference sequence). The entire variable domain, with the rest obtained from reference TRBV7-9 and TRBJ1-6, is as follows: DTGVSQNPRHKITKRGQNVTFRCDPISEHNRLYWYRQTLGQGPEFLTYFQNEAQLEKSRLLSDRFSAERPKGSFSTLEIQRTEQGDSAMYLCASSGTADSPLHFGNGTRLTVT.

This chain connects TRBV5-1 to TRBJ2-1; 7 bases agree with TRBD1. J lost 9 bases, V lost 2 bases, and 8 bases had no gene match. Looked up from germline, CDR1 is SGHRS and CDR2 is YFSETQ. The CDR3 loop spans 14 amino acids. The CDR3 here is CASSLPTGQSEQFF. DNA of the CDR3: TGCGCCAGCAGCTTACCTACGGGACAGTCTGAGCAGTTCTTC.

This clonotype was observed many times. The chain links TRBV29-1 to TRBJ1-5, with D possibly being TRBD1 (5 bases). The length of the CDR3 is 13 residues. V was clipped by 7 bases and J by 3 bases, with 13 bases between them. The germline V gene has CDR1 SQVTM and CDR2 ANQGSEA. The CDR3 DNA is TGCAGCGCCTCTGACAGTTCCAATCAGCCCCAGCATTTT. Protein sequence: CSASDSSNQPQHF. Filled out from reference TRBV29-1 and TRBJ1-5, the complete variable domain reads SAVISQKPSRDICQRGTSLTIQCQVDSQVTMMFWYRQQPGQSLTLIATANQGSEATYESGFVIDKFPISRPNLTFSTLTVSNMSPEDSSIYLCSASDSSNQPQHFGDGTRLSIL.

V usage is TRBV12-3 or TRBV12-4 and J usage is TRBJ2-7, with D unclear. V gave up 6 bases and J gave up 7 bases, with 13 bases separating them. This CDR3 has 12 residues. DNA for the CDR3: TGTGCCAGCAGCCCGCTCCCTAGGGAGCAGTACTTC. It translates to CASSPLPREQYF.

This clonotype was observed a few times. This sequence joins TRBV18 and TRBJ2-5, with D possibly being TRBD1 (6 bases). V was cut by 1 base and J by 5 bases, with 14 bases left in between. This CDR3 is built from 15 residues. Germline lookup yields CDR1 KGHSH and CDR2 LQKENI. The CDR3 region is CASSPQDRSGETQYF. CDR3 in DNA: TGTGCCAGCTCACCACAGGACAGATCAGGGGAGACCCAGTACTTC.

In its sample, this clonotype was seen many times. This chain connects TRBV20-1 to TRBJ2-2; no clear D. CDR1 is DFQATT, CDR2 SNEGSKA, per germline (reference sequence). This CDR3 region has 12 residues. V was shortened by 4 bases and J by 3 bases, with 6 bases between the two germline ends. As DNA, the CDR3 is TGCAGTGCTAAAACTGACACCGGGGAGCTGTTTTTT. This encodes CSAKTDTGELFF.

This clonotype has ten or more counts. This chain connects TRBV5-1 to TRBJ2-1; D not certain. The CDR3 runs 13 residues. V was clipped by 5 bases and J by 5 bases, with 11 bases between them. Germline loops: CDR1 SGHRS, CDR2 YFSETQ. CDR3 DNA: TGCGCCAGCAGTTACGGATTAAACAATGAGCAGTTCTTC. It translates to CASSYGLNNEQFF.

This clonotype appeared a few times. V usage is TRBV20-1 and J usage is TRBJ1-1, with TRBD1 matching 7 bases. The CDR3 consists of 13 residues. From germline, CDR1 is DFQATT and CDR2 SNEGSKA (reference sequence). V dropped 4 bases and J dropped 2; count of bases not matched to a gene: 4. CDR3: CSATGQVNTEAFF. In DNA, the CDR3 is TGCAGTGCTACAGGACAGGTCAACACTGAAGCTTTCTTT.

The V and J genes are TRBV7-8 and TRBJ2-3, with 9 positions matching TRBD2. The V gene end was trimmed by 5 bases and the J gene end by 3 bases; junction bases not matched to a gene: 12. Germline-derived CDR1 and CDR2 are SGHVS and FQNEAQ. The CDR3 sequence is 17 residues long. Here the CDR3 reads CASSPRTSESKTDTQYF. DNA for the CDR3: TGTGCCAGCAGCCCACGGACTAGCGAGTCAAAAACAGATACGCAGTATTTT.

Only a few counts were recorded for this clonotype. The rearrangement uses TRBV7-8 and TRBJ2-3; D is ambiguous. Germline V gives CDR1 SGHVS, CDR2 FQNEAQ. V was pared by 3 bases and J by 3 bases, with 7 bases between. This CDR3 region has 13 residues. CDR3 in DNA: TGTGCCAGCAGCTTCCACGGAACAGATACGCAGTATTTT. Protein product: CASSFHGTDTQYF.

This clonotype was counted a few times. This sequence joins TRBV15 and TRBJ1-1; possible D gene TRBD1, 5 bases. Trimming took 2 bases from V and 3 from J, leaving 13 bases between them. There are 15 residues in the CDR3. Germline lookup yields CDR1 LNHNV and CDR2 YYDKDF (reference sequence). CDR3 in amino acids: CATSRPRGGDTEAFF. In nucleotides, the CDR3 is TGTGCCACCAGCAGACCTCGGGGAGGGGACACTGAAGCTTTCTTT.

Comment on this clonotype: A much bigger clone sits one base away, suggesting this may be a read error. V is TRBV3-1 and J is TRBJ2-7; D uncertain. The V gene's germline CDR1 is LGHDT and CDR2 YNNKEL (reference sequence). The CDR3 runs to 12 residues. The CDR3 loop reads CAISQAPYEQYF. The CDR3 coding sequence is TGTGCCATCAGCCAAGCCCCCTACGAGCAGTACTTC.

V and J are TRBV5-1 and TRBJ2-1; TRBD2 agrees at 9 bases. This CDR3 is built from 15 residues. J was trimmed by 11 bases and V by 1 base; bases with no gene match: 10. Looked up from germline, CDR1 is SGHRS and CDR2 is YFSETQ. CDR3 protein: CASSLISGSLGKQFF. CDR3 DNA sequence: TGCGCCAGCAGCTTGATTAGCGGGAGTCTGGGGAAGCAGTTCTTC.

The CDR3: CSARDPGTDYQPQHF. CDR3 sequence (DNA): TGCAGTGCTAGAGATCCGGGAACGGACTATCAGCCCCAGCATTTT. This sequence joins TRBV20-1 and TRBJ1-5, with unresolved D. This CDR3 has 15 residues. V was cut by 0 bases and J by 5 bases, with 14 bases left in between. Germline loops: CDR1 DFQATT, CDR2 SNEGSKA (reference sequence).